Sequencing of this TCR beta chain was carried out in a study of CD8 T cells in ankylosing spondylitis. Study-level results: As for the disease-linked clones, they showed a CD8+ phenotype and occurred at relatively low frequencies in peripheral blood.

The CDR3 has 16 amino acids. Germline V gene lookup returns CDR1 ENHRY and CDR2 SYGVKD. V was cut by 4 bases and J by 4 bases, with 17 bases left in between. This clonotype was seen many times. The antigen is unknown. A quantitative 5'-RACE method, one with molecular barcodes, was used to make TCR beta libraries. TCRdb re-called the 5' RACE reads with MiXCR, one entry per CDR3 protein. The top ten clones hold 2% to 2.5% of a sample with over 60,000 distinct CDR3 sequences, approximately 5% of them seen once. The V gene is TRBV10-3, the J gene TRBJ2-4, with a tentative D call TRBD2 (6 bases). This TCR derives from a male donor with ankylosing spondylitis or in good health (not recorded which). Sequenced input: blood, either unsorted or a sorted T cell fraction (not recorded which). Here the CDR3 DNA reads TGTGCCATCAGTGTCGGTGGGTCTAGCGCTAAAAACATTCAGTACTTC. The encoded protein is CAISVGGSSAKNIQYF.